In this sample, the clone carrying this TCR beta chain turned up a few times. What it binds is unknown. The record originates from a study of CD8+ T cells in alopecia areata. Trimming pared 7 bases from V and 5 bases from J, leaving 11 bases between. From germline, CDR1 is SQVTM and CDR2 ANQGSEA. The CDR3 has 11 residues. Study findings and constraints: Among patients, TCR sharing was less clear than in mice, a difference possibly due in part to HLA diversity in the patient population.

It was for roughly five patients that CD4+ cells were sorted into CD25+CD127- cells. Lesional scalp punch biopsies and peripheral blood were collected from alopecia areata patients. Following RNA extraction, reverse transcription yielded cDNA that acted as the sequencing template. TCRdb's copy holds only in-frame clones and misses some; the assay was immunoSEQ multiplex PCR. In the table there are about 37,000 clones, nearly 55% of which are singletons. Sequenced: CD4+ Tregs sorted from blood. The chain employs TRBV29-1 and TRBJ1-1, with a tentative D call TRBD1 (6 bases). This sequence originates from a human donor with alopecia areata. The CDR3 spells CSANRVTEAFF. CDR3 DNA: TGCAGCGCTAACAGGGTTACTGAAGCTTTCTTT.